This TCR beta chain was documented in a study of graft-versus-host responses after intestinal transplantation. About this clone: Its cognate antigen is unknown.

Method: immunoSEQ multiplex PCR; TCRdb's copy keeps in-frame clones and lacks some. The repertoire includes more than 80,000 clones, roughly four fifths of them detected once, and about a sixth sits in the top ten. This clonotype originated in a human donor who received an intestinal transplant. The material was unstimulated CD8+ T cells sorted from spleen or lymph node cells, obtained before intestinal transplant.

Here the CDR3 reads CASSRGAEDPYGYTF. For the CDR3, the DNA is TGTGCCAGCAGCCGAGGGGCAGAAGATCCCTATGGCTACACCTTC. This rearrangement joins TRBV5-4 to TRBJ1-2, with a possible D match to TRBD1 (5 bases). V was cut by 4 bases and J by 4 bases, with 17 bases left in between. This CDR3 has 15 amino acids. The germline CDR1 and CDR2 sequences are SGHNT and YYREEE (reference sequence).